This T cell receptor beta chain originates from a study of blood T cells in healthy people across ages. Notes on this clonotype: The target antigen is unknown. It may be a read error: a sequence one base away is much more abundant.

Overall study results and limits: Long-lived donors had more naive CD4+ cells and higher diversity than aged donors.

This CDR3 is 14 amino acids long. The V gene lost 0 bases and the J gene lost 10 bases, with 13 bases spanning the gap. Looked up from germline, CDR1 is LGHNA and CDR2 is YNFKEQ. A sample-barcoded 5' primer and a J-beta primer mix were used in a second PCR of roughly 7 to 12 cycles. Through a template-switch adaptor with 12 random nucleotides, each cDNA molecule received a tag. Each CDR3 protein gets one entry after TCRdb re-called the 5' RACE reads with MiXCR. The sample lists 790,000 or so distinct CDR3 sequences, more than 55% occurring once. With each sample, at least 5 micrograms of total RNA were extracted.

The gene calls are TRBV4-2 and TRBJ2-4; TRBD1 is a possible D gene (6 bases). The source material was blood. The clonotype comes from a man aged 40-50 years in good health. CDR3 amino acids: CASSQEGARKIQYF. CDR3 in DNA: TGTGCCAGCAGCCAAGAGGGGGCTAGAAAGATTCAGTACTTC.